This T cell receptor (beta chain) was sequenced during a study of control samples from healthy donors and cancer patients. This CDR3 comprises 14 residues. Trimming shortened V by 3 bases and J by 6 bases, and 9 bases separated the two germline ends. CDR1 and CDR2 from the germline V gene are MDHEN and SYDVKM. Sequencing was performed with immunoSEQ multiplex PCR; in TCRdb, only in-frame clones are kept and a portion is missing. The sample shows over 90,000 clones, 90% to 95% of them seen only once. This clonotype was obtained from a woman aged 18-30 years in good health. The source material was blood. V gene TRBV28 combines with J gene TRBJ1-6; no clear D gene. CDR3 in amino acids: CASSFNDFNSPLHF. As DNA, the CDR3 is TGTGCCAGCAGTTTTAACGATTTTAATTCACCCCTCCACTTT.